These 27 T cell receptor beta chains originate from one sample sequenced in a study of prognosis after radiotherapy for stage I lung cancer listed by TCRdb under 2021. Sequencer: Illumina HiSeq 3000. Two rounds of multiplex PCR were performed to amplify the TCR beta CDR3 region from genomic DNA. In the first PCR round, primers specific to each TRBV and TRBJ gene were used, and the primer sequences were filed in Chinese patent CN105087789A. TCRdb redid the processing of the public reads, applying fastp at Q25 and MiXCR, and retained in-frame beta chains. Each entry is one CDR3 protein sequence, shown with its most common DNA and genes. In all, the sample holds approximately 18,000 distinct CDR3 sequences, and about a sixth of those were seen once. The ten largest clones add up to about 38% of the sample. The sequenced sample was PBMCs, obtained before or after stereotactic body radiation therapy (not recorded which). The source is a donor aged 50 or older with non-small cell lung cancer.

This clonotype was seen at least ten times. The rearrangement joins TRBV24-1 to TRBJ2-3; D may be TRBD2 (5 bases). V lost 7 bases and J 2 bases, leaving 12 bases between the germline ends. The CDR3 is 14 residues long. Germline V CDR1 and CDR2: KGHDR, SFDVKD. This chain's CDR3 is CATSPVGNTDTQYF. The DNA for the CDR3 is TGTGCCACCAGCCCTGTCGGGAACACAGATACGCAGTATTTT.

This clonotype was recorded many times. The rearrangement joins TRBV7-6 to TRBJ1-6; D might be TRBD1 (6 bases). CDR1 and CDR2 from the germline V gene are SGHVS and FNYEAQ. The CDR3 loop spans 15 amino acids. The germline V and J ends were trimmed by 1 base and 7 bases, with 11 bases remaining between them. The CDR3 loop is CASSLGRGGNSPLHF. In DNA form, the CDR3 reads TGTGCCAGCAGCTTAGGCAGGGGCGGGAATTCACCCCTCCACTTT.

This clonotype was counted many times. The V gene is TRBV11-2, the J gene TRBJ2-3; unclear D gene. Between the trimmed V and J ends, which lost 3 bases and 3 bases, there was a span of 7 bases. The CDR3 is made up of 13 amino acids. The germline V gene encodes CDR1 SGHAT and CDR2 FQNNGV. As DNA, the CDR3 is TGTGCCAGCAGCTTTGAGTTAACAGATACGCAGTATTTT. It is translated as CASSFELTDTQYF.

This clonotype was picked up many times. The genes are TRBV3-2 and TRBJ1-3. TRBV3-2 is annotated as a pseudogene. CDR3 length: 16 residues. CDR3 bases: TGTGCCAGCAGCCAAGGTTTAGGACGGACTGGAAACACCATATATTTT. Encoded protein: CASSQGLGRTGNTIYF.

This clonotype was seen repeatedly, ten times or more. The chain combines TRBV5-1 with TRBJ2-5; TRBD2 aligns across 8 bases. The CDR3 consists of 15 residues. Germline CDR1 is SGHRS and CDR2 is YFSETQ. V trimming: 1 base; J trimming: 1 base; junction bases outside the gene matches: 3. The CDR3 coding sequence is TGCGCCAGCAGCTTGAGCGGGGGACTCCAAGAGACCCAGTACTTC. Translated, it gives CASSLSGGLQETQYF.

By share of the sample, this clonotype is medium-sized (0.01 to 0.1%). The rearrangement uses TRBV7-6 and TRBJ2-2; D might be TRBD2 (5 bases). Trimming cost V 5 bases and J 4 bases, with 11 bases left between them. The germline CDR1 and CDR2 sequences are SGHVS and FNYEAQ. This CDR3 is built from 14 residues. In DNA, the CDR3 is TGTGCCAGCAGCGAGGGAACCGGCACCGGGGAGCTGTTTTTT. Its translation is CASSEGTGTGELFF.

Many counts were recorded for this clonotype. Sequence at one end of the junction differs from germline and may be a read error. The rearrangement links TRBV24-1 to TRBJ1-1; no reliable D call. The CDR3 consists of 12 residues. Germline V gene data show CDR1 as KGHDR and CDR2 as SFDVKD. The chain's CDR3 is CATSDQNSEAFF. In nucleotides, the CDR3 is TGTGCCACCAGTGACCAGAACAGTGAAGCTTTCTTT.

This clonotype was recorded at least ten times. This chain joins TRBV13 and TRBJ2-5; unclear D gene. The CDR3 sequence is 13 residues long. Germline assignment: CDR1 PRHDT and CDR2 FYEKMQ (reference sequence). V lost 5 bases, J lost 7 bases, and 14 bases lay in between. The CDR3 region is CASSPPLMGTQYF. CDR3 DNA: TGTGCCAGCAGCCCCCCCTTGATGGGGACCCAGTACTTC. Complete variable domain (other parts from reference TRBV13 and TRBJ2-5): AAGVIQSPRHLIKEKRETATLKCYPIPRHDTVYWYQQGPGQDPQFLISFYEKMQSDKGSIPDRFSAQQFSDYHSELNMSSLELGDSALYFCASSPPLMGTQYFGPGTRLLVL.

As regards this clonotype: This clone may be a read error of a much larger clone one base away. The J gene is TRBJ2-4, the V gene TRBV7-6, with 7 nucleotides matching TRBD2. Looked up from germline, CDR1 is SGHVS and CDR2 is FNYEAQ. This CDR3 is built from 17 residues. CDR3 residues: CTSSPGGGRIAKNIQYF. The CDR3 nucleotides are TGTACCAGCAGCCCCGGGGGAGGGCGTATAGCCAAAAACATTCAGTACTTC.

The table lists this clonotype with many counts. The chain is built from TRBV6-2 or TRBV6-3 and TRBJ2-5; no clear D gene. V lost 5 bases, J lost 5 bases, and 12 bases lay in between. This CDR3 comprises 13 residues. Germline V gene lookup returns CDR1 MNHEY and CDR2 SVGEGT. CDR3 bases: TGTGCCAGCAGTGAATTTAGTCAGGAGACCCAGTACTTC. It codes for CASSEFSQETQYF.

To note about this clonotype: This likely traces to a read error, being one base from a far larger clone. The chain couples TRBV6-4 to TRBJ1-2, with D unresolved. The germline V and J ends were trimmed by 5 bases and 5 bases, with 27 bases remaining between them. From germline, CDR1 is MRHNA and CDR2 SNTAGT. This CDR3 is 18 amino acids long. CDR3 in DNA: TGTGCCAGCAGTAAAATCACAACATGGGAGTCGAGGAGGTATGGCTACACCTTC. It is translated as CASSKITTWESRRYGYTF.

The rearrangement joins TRBV6-2 or TRBV6-3 to TRBJ2-1; 10 nucleotides align to TRBD1. This CDR3 is built from 17 residues. The V gene's germline CDR1 is MNHEY and CDR2 SVGEGT. V shed 5 bases and J 2 bases; nucleotides not matched to a gene: 9. The CDR3 region is CASSVSGTGVAYNEQFF. DNA for the CDR3: TGTGCCAGCAGTGTCTCGGGGACAGGGGTGGCCTACAATGAGCAGTTCTTC.

The sample holds many counts of this clonotype. V usage is TRBV7-9 and J usage is TRBJ2-6; D remains ambiguous. Germline V gene data show CDR1 as SEHNR and CDR2 as FQNEAQ (reference sequence). The V and J ends lost 9 bases and 1 base respectively, with 19 bases between them. The CDR3 extends over 17 amino acids. As DNA, the CDR3 is TGTGCCAGGCAACTCCTTACAGCGAAATCTGGGGCCAACGTCCTGACTTTC. Translating it yields CARQLLTAKSGANVLTF.

The table lists this clonotype with many counts. The genes are TRBV18 and TRBJ1-4, with D possibly being TRBD1 (6 bases). Germline-derived CDR1 and CDR2 are KGHSH and LQKENI. Trimming left V 1 base short and J 2 bases short, with 8 bases between. The CDR3 length is 15 residues. CDR3 nucleotides: TGTGCCAGCTCACCACAGGACAGCACTAATGAAAAACTGTTTTTT. Amino acid sequence: CASSPQDSTNEKLFF.

The sample holds many counts of this clonotype. The chain couples TRBV10-2 to TRBJ1-1, with D unclear. V lost 3 bases to trimming and J lost 5 bases, with 7 bases between them. The germline gives CDR1 WSHSY, CDR2 SAAADI. This CDR3 spans 12 amino acids. The CDR3, as DNA: TGCGCCAGCAGTGAACAAGGGACTGAAGCTTTCTTT. This codes for CASSEQGTEAFF.

The table lists this clonotype with many counts. The chain has TRBV30 and TRBJ1-3, with TRBD1 as a possible D gene (6 bases). Germline CDR1 and CDR2: GTSNPN and SVGIG (reference sequence). Trimming left V 1 base short and J 0 bases short, with 10 bases between. CDR3 length equals 15 residues. The CDR3 bases are TGTGCCTGGAGTGAAAAGGGGGGCTCTGGAAACACCATATATTTT. It specifies CAWSEKGGSGNTIYF.

This clonotype was recorded at least ten times. Since no conserved phenylalanine or tryptophan closes the CDR3, a read error is the likely cause. The J gene is TRBJ1-3, the V gene TRBV4-1; 7 nucleotides match TRBD1. The length of the CDR3 is 16 residues. The V segment lost 6 bases and the J segment 7 bases; nucleotides outside the gene matches: 15. Germline lookup yields CDR1 MGHRA and CDR2 YSYEKL. CDR3 sequence (DNA): TGCGCCAGCAGTCTGAGTTCGTACCAGGGGGAGAACACCATATATCTT. It yields the protein CASSLSSYQGENTIYL.

There are many counts of this clonotype. The V and J genes are TRBV3-2 and TRBJ1-4. TRBV3-2 is an annotated pseudogene. There are 17 residues in the CDR3. CDR3: CASSQGPGGGGSEKLFF. The CDR3 nucleotides are TGTGCCAGCAGCCAAGGACCCGGCGGGGGGGGGAGTGAAAAACTGTTTTTT.

This clonotype has ten or more counts. The chain has TRBV20-1 and TRBJ2-3, with D possibly matching TRBD2 (6 bases). This CDR3 is built from 11 residues. Germline loops: CDR1 DFQATT, CDR2 SNEGSKA (reference sequence). V lost 5 bases, J lost 11 bases, and 14 bases lay in between. Here the CDR3 DNA reads TGCAGTGCTCCCGACTGGGGGGAGCAGTATTTT. It yields the protein CSAPDWGEQYF.

This clonotype has more than one count but fewer than ten. The likely explanation is a read error, given a far larger clone one base away. The J gene is TRBJ1-1, the V gene TRBV12-3 or TRBV12-4; maybe TRBD2 (7 bases). The J call may not be correct, given that the DNA end is closer to TRBJ2-3. CDR3 length: 18 residues. The CDR3 region is CASSLRVGTGGYSDAQYF. CDR3 coding DNA: TGTGCCAGCAGTTTACGTGTCGGAACGGGGGGCTACTCAGATGCGCAGTATTTT.

There are many counts of this clonotype. The rearrangement links TRBV5-1 to TRBJ1-3, with D perhaps matching TRBD1 (5 bases). The CDR3 consists of 21 residues. With 4 bases removed from V and 1 base from J, the gap between germline ends came to 30 bases. Germline CDR1 and CDR2: SGHRS and YFSETQ. CDR3 loop: CASSPSWGQQLPRRSGNTIYF. In nucleotides, the CDR3 is TGCGCCAGCAGCCCTTCGTGGGGCCAGCAATTACCTCGAAGATCTGGAAACACCATATATTTT.

The chain joins TRBV3-1 to TRBJ2-5; possibly TRBD1 for D (7 bases). The ends were cut back, 4 bases at V and 5 bases at J, with 20 bases in the middle. CDR1 LGHDT and CDR2 YNNKEL come from the germline V gene (reference sequence). This CDR3 is 16 amino acids long. The CDR3 spells CASSPPVGRGAETQYF. In DNA, the CDR3 is TGTGCCAGCAGCCCACCAGTGGGCAGGGGGGCGGAGACCCAGTACTTC.

This clonotype was counted at least ten times. V and J are TRBV18 and TRBJ1-3, with 7 nucleotides matching TRBD1. The germline V gene has CDR1 KGHSH and CDR2 LQKENI. The CDR3 spans 14 residues. J was trimmed by 4 bases and V by 4 bases; bases with no gene match: 4. Here the CDR3 DNA reads TGTGCCAGCTCACAGGACAGGCTCGGAAACACCATATATTTT. Its protein product is CASSQDRLGNTIYF.

This clonotype was counted many times. V and J are TRBV7-2 and TRBJ2-7; D unclear. This CDR3 region has 12 residues. The V and J ends lost 1 base and 0 bases respectively, with 1 base between them. Germline CDR1 reads SGHTA; CDR2 reads FQGNSA. In DNA form, the CDR3 reads TGTGCCAGCAGCTTAGTCTCCTACGAGCAGTACTTC. Translation: CASSLVSYEQYF.

This clonotype appeared many times. The genes are TRBV20-1 and TRBJ2-1, with TRBD2 matching 14 bases. The germline V gene encodes CDR1 DFQATT and CDR2 SNEGSKA (reference sequence). The CDR3 has 16 amino acids. V trimming: 5 bases; J trimming: 9 bases; junction bases outside the gene matches: 12. As DNA, the CDR3 is TGCAGTGCTGGGGGGGCACCGGGACTAGCGGGAGTTGAGCAGTTCTTC. It encodes CSAGGAPGLAGVEQFF.

At least ten counts were recorded for this clonotype. CDR3 protein: CASISGLGGLQETQYF. CDR3 bases: TGCGCCAGCATCTCGGGACTAGGCGGGCTTCAAGAGACCCAGTACTTC. The chain joins TRBV5-1 to TRBJ2-5; 8 nucleotides agree with TRBD2. V was clipped by 6 bases and J by 2 bases; unmatched bases: 12. The germline CDR1 and CDR2 sequences are SGHRS and YFSETQ. The CDR3 extends over 16 amino acids.

This clonotype came up many times. J is TRBJ2-1 and V is TRBV4-1; 9 bases match TRBD2. Germline V CDR1 and CDR2: MGHRA, YSYEKL. The CDR3 has 16 amino acids. V shed 0 bases, J shed 10 bases, and the junction held 10 bases outside the gene matches. CDR3: CASSQDAGGLQPEQFF. CDR3 DNA sequence: TGCGCCAGCAGCCAAGACGCGGGGGGGCTCCAGCCCGAGCAGTTCTTC.